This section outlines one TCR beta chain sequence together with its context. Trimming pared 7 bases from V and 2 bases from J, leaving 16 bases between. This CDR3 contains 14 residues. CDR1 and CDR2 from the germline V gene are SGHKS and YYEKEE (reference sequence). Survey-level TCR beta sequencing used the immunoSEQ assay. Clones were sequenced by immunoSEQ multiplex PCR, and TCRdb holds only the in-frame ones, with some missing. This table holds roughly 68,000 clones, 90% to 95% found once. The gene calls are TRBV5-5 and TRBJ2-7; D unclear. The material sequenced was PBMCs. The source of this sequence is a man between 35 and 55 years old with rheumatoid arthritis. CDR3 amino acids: CASLTVLNPYEQYF. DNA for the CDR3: TGTGCCAGCCTAACGGTTTTGAACCCCTACGAGCAGTACTTC.